The 8 T cell receptor beta chains listed next were all sequenced from one sample in a study of CXCR3-negative and CXCR3-positive naive CD8 T cells. The authors prepared UMI-labeled TRB cDNA libraries by 5' RACE. From the 5' RACE reads, TCRdb lists one entry per CDR3 protein and no DNA. The repertoire table contains about 41,000 distinct CDR3 sequences. Material for sequencing was naive CXCR3- CD8+ T cells from blood. Noted subset: CD45RO-CCR7+CD27+CD95- naive CD8+ T cells lacking CXCR3 (TNR3-). The source is a human donor in good health. Some clones in this sample may be carry-over from other donors' samples.

The CDR3: CASSIDWYQETQYF. The chain recombines TRBV6-5 with TRBJ2-5. The CDR3 is 14 residues long. The germline gives CDR1 MNHEY, CDR2 SVGAGI.

The V call is TRBV29-1, the J call TRBJ2-1; checking the TCRdb D call of TRBD1 is not possible without DNA. This CDR3 comprises 12 residues. Per germline, CDR1 SQVTM and CDR2 ANQGSEA. This chain's CDR3 is CSVPTTTGFYFF.

The CDR3: CSVPYPNEQFF. V usage is TRBV29-1 and J usage is TRBJ2-1; TCRdb's D gene call, TRBD2, goes unchecked for lack of DNA. This CDR3 has 11 residues. Germline loops: CDR1 SQVTM, CDR2 ANQGSEA.

The chain couples TRBV7-3 to TRBJ2-3; TCRdb's D call of TRBD1 is untestable without DNA. The germline gives CDR1 SGHTA, CDR2 FQGTGA. This CDR3 is built from 14 residues. CDR3 sequence: CASSPGQGTDTQYF. The whole variable domain, filled in from reference TRBV7-3 and TRBJ2-3, reads GAGVSQTPSNKVTEKGKYVELRCDPISGHTALYWYRQSLGQGPEFLIYFQGTGAADDSGLPNDRFFAVRPEGSVSTLKIQRTERGDSAVYLCASSPGQGTDTQYFGPGTRLTVL.

The rearrangement joins TRBV29-1 to TRBJ2-1; with no DNA, the TCRdb D assignment of TRBD2 cannot be verified. The CDR3 spans 11 residues. Looked up from germline, CDR1 is SQVTM and CDR2 is ANQGSEA. The CDR3 sequence is CSVAGGGKQFF.

The J gene is TRBJ1-2, the V gene TRBV3-1. The CDR3 is 12 residues long. Germline CDR1 and CDR2: LGHDT and YNNKEL (reference sequence). The CDR3 spells CASSQERRGYTF.

CDR3 region: CASSLASGHNEQFF. The chain recombines TRBV5-1 with TRBJ2-1. The CDR3 totals 14 residues. CDR1 and CDR2 from the germline V gene are SGHRS and YFSETQ.

CDR3 sequence: CSAISSGGAEETQYF. V gene TRBV20-1 combines with J gene TRBJ2-5; absent DNA, TCRdb's TRBD2 call cannot be checked. CDR3 length: 15 amino acids. CDR1 DFQATT and CDR2 SNEGSKA come from the germline V gene (reference sequence).